This T cell receptor (beta chain) originates from a study of PD-L1 blockade in urothelial cancer. Notes on the study in general: More expansion of tumor-associated blood clones, seen at 3 weeks, marked durable-benefit patients.

Comments on this clone: Its antigen is undetermined.

Spiking of synthetic TCR analog templates was performed in each PCR. TCRdb's copy holds only in-frame clones and misses some; the assay was immunoSEQ multiplex PCR. The repertoire holds 30,000 to 40,000 clones, with over 70% as singletons. The patients' disease, urothelial carcinoma, was locally advanced or metastatic. Germline V gene data show CDR1 as LNHNV and CDR2 as YYDKDF (reference sequence). The germline V and J ends were trimmed by 0 bases and 3 bases, with 12 bases remaining between them. This CDR3 is 17 amino acids long. This clonotype originated in a man aged 55 to 70 with urothelial cancer. This chain connects TRBV15 to TRBJ2-6, with a possible D match to TRBD1 (6 bases). This sample comprised PBMCs, obtained around atezolizumab (anti-PD-L1) treatment. CDR3 bases: TGTGCCACCAGCAGAGAGAACCAGGGGCTTGGGGCCAACGTCCTGACTTTC. Amino acids: CATSRENQGLGANVLTF.